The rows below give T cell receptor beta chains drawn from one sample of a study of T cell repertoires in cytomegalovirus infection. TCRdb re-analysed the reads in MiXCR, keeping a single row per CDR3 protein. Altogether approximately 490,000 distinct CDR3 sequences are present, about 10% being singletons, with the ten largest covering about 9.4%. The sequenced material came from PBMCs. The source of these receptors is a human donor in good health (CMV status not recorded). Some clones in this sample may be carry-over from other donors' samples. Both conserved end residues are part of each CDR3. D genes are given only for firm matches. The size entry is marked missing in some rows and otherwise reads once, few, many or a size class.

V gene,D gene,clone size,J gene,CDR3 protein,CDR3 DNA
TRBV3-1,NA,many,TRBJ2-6,CASRPPAGQAGIGANVLTF,TGTGCCAGCCGTCCTCCAGCCGGACAAGCAGGCATTGGGGCCAACGTCCTGACTTTC
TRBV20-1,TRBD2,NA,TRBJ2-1,CSARPLAVPNEQVF,TGCAGTGCTAGACCACTAGCGGTACCCAATGAGCAGGTCTTC
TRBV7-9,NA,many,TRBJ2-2,CASTLRRGVSVTGELFF,TGTGCCAGCACCCTCAGGAGGGGCGTTTCAGTCACCGGGGAGCTGTTTTTT
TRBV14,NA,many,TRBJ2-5,CASSQERETQYF,TGTGCCAGCAGCCAAGAAAGAGAGACCCAGTACTTC
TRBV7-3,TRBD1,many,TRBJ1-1,CASSLTRTGNTEAFF,TGTGCCAGCAGCTTAACGAGGACAGGAAACACTGAAGCTTTCTTT
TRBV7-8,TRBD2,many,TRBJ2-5,CASSLRGGARYQETQYF,TGTGCCAGCAGCCTTCGCGGGGGGGCGAGGTACCAAGAGACCCAGTACTTC
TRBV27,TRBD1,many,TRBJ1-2,CASRQGVYGYTF,TGTGCCAGCAGACAGGGGGTATACGGCTACACCTTC
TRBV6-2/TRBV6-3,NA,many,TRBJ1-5,CASTNRVLSNQPQHF,TGTGCCAGCACGAACCGGGTGCTAAGCAATCAGCCCCAGCATTTT
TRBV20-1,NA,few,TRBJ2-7,CSALLGGKYEQYF,TGCAGTGCCCTATTGGGGGGCAAATACGAGCAGTACTTC
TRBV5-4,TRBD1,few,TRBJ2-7,CASSFRGQASYEQYF,TGTGCCAGCAGCTTTCGGGGACAGGCCTCCTACGAGCAGTACTTC
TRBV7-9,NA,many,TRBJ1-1,CASSPRGVPEAFF,TGTGCCAGCAGCCCTCGGGGGGTCCCTGAAGCTTTCTTT
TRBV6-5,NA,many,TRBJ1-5,CATKTSGVGNRPQHF,TGTGCCACCAAAACGTCGGGGGTAGGGAATCGGCCCCAGCATTTT
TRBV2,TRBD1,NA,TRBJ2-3,CASHRDRTTDTQYF,TGTGCCAGTCACCGGGACAGAACCACAGATACGCAGTATTTT
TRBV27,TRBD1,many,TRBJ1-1,CASSSTGQVVGRFRAFF,TGTGCCAGCAGTTCGACGGGACAGGTTGTGGGTCGATTTAGAGCTTTCTTT
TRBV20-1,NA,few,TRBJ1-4,CSTGGHNEKLFF,TGCAGTACCGGCGGACACAATGAAAAACTGTTTTTT
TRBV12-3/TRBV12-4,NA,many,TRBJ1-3,CASSGQGSGNTIYF,TGTGCCAGCAGTGGCCAGGGTTCTGGAAACACCATATATTTT
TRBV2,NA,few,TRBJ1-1,CASSGVLMNTEAFF,TGTGCCAGCAGTGGGGTACTAATGAACACTGAAGCTTTCTTT
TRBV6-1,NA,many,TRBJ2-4,CASSSRGRKGGNIQYF,TGTGCCAGCAGCTCCCGGGGACGCAAGGGGGGAAACATTCAGTACTTC
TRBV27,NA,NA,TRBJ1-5,CASSLSFGGAGANQPQHF,TGTGCCAGCAGTTTATCGTTTGGGGGGGCCGGGGCTAACCAGCCCCAGCATTTT
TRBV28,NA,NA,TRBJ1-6,CASRQARGINSPLHF,TGTGCCAGCAGACAAGCCCGGGGAATTAATTCACCCCTCCACTTT
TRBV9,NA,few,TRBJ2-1,CASSVGAGRSYNEQFF,TGTGCCAGCAGCGTAGGGGCAGGGAGGTCGTACAATGAGCAGTTCTTC
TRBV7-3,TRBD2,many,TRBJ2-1,CASSFSGSAYNEQFF,TGTGCCAGCAGCTTTAGCGGGAGCGCCTACAATGAGCAGTTCTTC
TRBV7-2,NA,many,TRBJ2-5,CASLLTGTHHETQYF,TGTGCCAGCTTATTAACCGGGACTCACCATGAGACCCAGTACTTC
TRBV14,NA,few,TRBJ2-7,CASSQDRILYEQYF,TGTGCCAGCAGCCAAGATCGGATTCTATACGAGCAGTACTTC
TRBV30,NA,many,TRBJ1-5,CAWREQYNQPQHF,TGTGCCTGGAGAGAGCAGTACAATCAGCCCCAGCATTTT
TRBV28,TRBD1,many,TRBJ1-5,CASSWGTGLGQPQHF,TGTGCCAGCAGTTGGGGGACAGGCCTTGGTCAGCCCCAGCATTTT
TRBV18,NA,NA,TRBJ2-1,CASLGDTSSGEQFF,TGTGCCAGCCTGGGGGACACCTCTTCTGGCGAGCAGTTCTTC
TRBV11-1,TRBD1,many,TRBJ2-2,CASSGRQGGWTGELFF,TGTGCCAGCAGCGGGCGACAGGGCGGATGGACCGGGGAGCTGTTTTTT
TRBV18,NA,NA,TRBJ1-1,CTSSPSGSTSNTEAFF,TGTACCAGCTCACCGTCCGGCAGCACCTCGAACACTGAAGCTTTCTTT
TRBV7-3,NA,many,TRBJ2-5,CASSLTSGAGETQYF,TGTGCCAGCAGCTTAACGTCAGGGGCGGGAGAGACCCAGTACTTC
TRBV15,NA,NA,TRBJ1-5,CATSMARADQPQHF,TGTGCCACCAGCATGGCCAGGGCAGATCAGCCCCAGCATTTT
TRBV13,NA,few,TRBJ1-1,CASSLYGGVTEAFF,TGTGCCAGCAGCTTATATGGGGGCGTAACGGAAGCTTTCTTT
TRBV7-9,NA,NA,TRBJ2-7,CAPQQLEVGQDLDLEQYF,TGTGCCCCACAGCAGCTTGAAGTTGGTCAGGACTTAGACCTCGAGCAGTACTTC
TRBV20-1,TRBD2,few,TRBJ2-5,CSASLSSGLRETQYF,TGCAGTGCTAGTCTATCTAGCGGGCTCCGAGAGACCCAGTACTTC
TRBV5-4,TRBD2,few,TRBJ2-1,CASSLEWTSSNEQFF,TGTGCCAGCAGCTTGGAGTGGACTAGTAGTAATGAGCAGTTCTTC
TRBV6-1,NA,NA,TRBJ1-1,CASLTQWNTEAFF,TGTGCCAGTTTGACACAGTGGAACACTGAAGCTTTCTTT
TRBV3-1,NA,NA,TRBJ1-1,CASSQATGHTEAFF,TGTGCCAGCAGCCAAGCTACCGGTCACACTGAAGCTTTCTTT
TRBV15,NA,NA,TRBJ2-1,CATSRDREGEQFF,TGTGCCACCAGCAGAGATCGCGAGGGTGAGCAGTTCTTC
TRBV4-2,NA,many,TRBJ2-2,CASSPPRMGNTGELFF,TGTGCCAGCAGCCCGCCAAGGATGGGAAACACCGGGGAGCTGTTTTTT
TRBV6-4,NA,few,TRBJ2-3,CASSGQPSTDTQYF,TGTGCCAGCAGTGGACAGCCTAGCACAGATACGCAGTATTTT
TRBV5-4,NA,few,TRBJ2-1,CASSLAGGMSSYNEQFF,TGTGCCAGCAGCTTGGCGGGCGGGATGAGCTCCTACAATGAGCAGTTCTTC
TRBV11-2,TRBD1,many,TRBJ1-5,CASSLTGKQPQHF,TGTGCCAGCAGTTTGACAGGGAAACAGCCCCAGCATTTT